This entry features one T cell receptor beta chain sequence. The antigen is not known. The CDR3 extends over 17 amino acids. Germline V gives CDR1 MNHEY, CDR2 SVGAGI. These data originate in a study of T cell clusters in autoimmune cytopenias. Findings of the study overall: TRB repertoire shifts in secondary cytopenia and chronic lymphocytic leukemia mostly reflected lymphoma, not autoimmunity. A dominant lymphoma-associated repertoire apparently masked the cluster-lack signature in secondary cytopenia versus chronic lymphocytic leukemia. Primary autoimmune cytopenia patients seemingly lacked the physiological T cell clusters found in healthy donors. The T cell clusters came from computational analysis alone and lack functional validation.

Multiplex touch-down PCR amplified TRB using TRB-A and TRB-B pools in one tube. TCRdb re-called the multiplex PCR reads and gives one entry per CDR3 protein, without DNA. This repertoire includes under 3,500 distinct CDR3 sequences. Roughly 38,000 genome equivalents of blood DNA were amplified for TRB. V is TRBV6-5 and J is TRBJ2-1; the D call from TCRdb, TRBD1, cannot be confirmed without DNA. This TCR was recovered from a human donor with an autoimmune cytopenia or autoimmune hepatitis (not recorded which). The sample consisted of peripheral blood. CDR3: CATSDSLETGQRHEQFF.